This T cell receptor (beta chain) was observed in a study of regulatory T cells in long-lasting Graves disease (dated by TCRdb to the early 2020s). For context, the study as a whole: In the newly diagnosed Graves' disease group, patients had been taking antithyroid drugs for less than 3 months. Persistent Graves' disease patients were compared with newly diagnosed Graves' disease patients by peripheral blood TCR sequencing and RNA sequencing. A total of some 35 samples underwent TCR sequencing, from about 13 patients with persistent Graves' disease and 20 patients with newly diagnosed Graves' disease. The study was conducted in China and was registered as a clinical trial. What the work shows at the level of the full study, not this receptor alone: The authors acknowledged the small sample size as a limitation that may reduce accuracy. Preferential use of TRBV28, TRBJ1-2 and TRBJ2-5 was observed in persistent disease, whereas TRBV20-1 and TRBJ2-1 were favored in newly diagnosed disease. The study examined only peripheral blood because the primary lesion, thyroid tissue, could not be accessed. Lower TCR Shannon entropy and fewer highly expanded clones were observed in persistent Graves' disease patients than in newly diagnosed patients, which suggested clonal expansion. Only the TCR beta chain was sequenced and analyzed. A larger number of public clonotypes was shared among persistent patients (over 2,500) than among newly diagnosed patients (roughly 980).

The time point label here, explained by the study, means: newly diagnosed GD, antithyroid drugs for less than 3 months. For both TCR sequencing and RNA sequencing, RNA was extracted from PBMCs in TRIzol. The diagnosis of Graves' disease was made according to American Thyroid Association guidelines. Patients were recruited from an endocrinology department in Xi'an, China. Each patient gave about 8.1 milliliters of peripheral blood, collected in an EDTA anticoagulant tube. Ficoll Paque Plus density gradient separation was used to isolate PBMCs, and no further T cell sorting was done. RNA quality was checked with an Agilent 2100 Bioanalyzer and agarose gel, and concentration with a NanoDrop 2000. A few counts support this clonotype. There is no known antigen for this receptor. Base-call qualities are not available, and no considerably larger clone is one nucleotide away. The CDR3, from cysteine to phenylalanine, totals 14 residues. The sequence is cut down to CDR3 DNA, 42 bases in frame from base 1. Relative to germline, V is missing 2 bases and J is missing 8 bases, with 8 bases of the junction outside any gene match. CDR1 and CDR2 were assigned from the germline V gene as MNHEY and SVGAGI.

Libraries were constructed by multiplex PCR. TCRdb shows the sequencer as Illumina HiSeq 4000. To build TCR beta libraries, CDR3 regions were amplified by Arm-PCR using iRepertoire HTBI primers. Before sequencing, the PCR products went through gel purification. On the authors' methods: Gene usage analysis of CDR3 amino acid clonotypes used the roughly 62 TRBV and some 15 TRBJ segments found across samples. COPE and FqMerger were used to merge the filtered high-quality paired reads into contigs. BLAST was used to align contigs to the IMGT TRBV, TRBD and TRBJ reference genes, and CDR3 was defined following IMGT. Any clonotype with a frequency above 0.1% was classified as a highly expanded clone. Shannon entropy served as the measure of repertoire diversity, while the Gini coefficient captured V-J evenness. A clonotype was considered public if more than one individual shared it. TCRdb itself trimmed the public reads at Q25 with fastp, ran MiXCR and retained productive beta chains. Each CDR3 protein appears once, grouped with its most common genes and DNA. Clone size and V and J calls follow TCRdb, not the original study. The sample yields about half a million distinct CDR3 sequences; more than 10% were counted once. The ten largest clones represent over 7% of the sample.

This sample also belongs to another study, concerning T cells in Graves' hyperthyroidism and ophthalmopathy. Per that second paper: Graves' hyperthyroidism was defined as stable when no progression to ophthalmopathy occurred over 18 months of follow-up. Hyperthyroidism patients were newly diagnosed, with disease duration under 2 months, and aged 18 to 65 years. The study excluded patients with uncontrolled infections, other autoimmune diseases, pregnancy or lactation. Diagnoses were based on clinical symptoms, serum thyroxine and TRAb, thyroid ultrasound and orbital computed tomography. The TCR CDR3 was subjected to a first round of RT-PCR using the HTBI primer set and the Qiagen OneStep RT-PCR kit. Most expanded thyroid clonotypes (frequency above 0.001) were also detected in blood, suggesting blood repertoires may reflect thyroid immune responses. Ophthalmopathy was separated from stable hyperthyroidism by a 13 V-J signature model, with over 85% sensitivity and 81% to 82% specificity obtained in cross-validation and 80%/75% obtained in testing. During validation, the model predicted progression to ophthalmopathy a median of about 6.5 months ahead of onset, with around 71% sensitivity and about 72% specificity. To identify distinguishing TCR V-J signatures, a discovery cohort of 90 to 100 patients was used, comprising 40 to 45 with Graves' ophthalmopathy and approximately 57 with stable Graves' hyperthyroidism. Prospective prediction of ophthalmopathy was tested in an independent validation cohort consisting of fewer than 20 hyperthyroidism patients and some 16 patients who later progressed to ophthalmopathy. For training and testing, the 100 or so patients in the discovery cohort were randomly divided in a 7:3 ratio. In addition, the study compared T-cell repertoires in thyroid tissue and in blood from 6 or 7 Graves' hyperthyroidism patients. After sampling, hyperthyroidism patients received methimazole starting at 30 mg daily, and ophthalmopathy patients received high-dose intravenous methylprednisolone. Libraries were constructed in a second round of multiplex PCR, after which size selection and purification were carried out. Sequencing of the libraries was done on an Illumina HiSeq2000 using paired-end 100 bp reads. Raw data were processed with SOAPnuke, discarding reads with adapters, uncalled bases, mean Phred below 15, or no exact constant-primer or identifier match. COPE v1.2.5 was used to merge high-quality paired reads, and clonotypes were defined as unique nucleotide sequences. MiTCR v1.1 was used to align the clonotypes against IMGT TRBV, TRBD and TRBJ reference segments. The analysis included only V-J combinations with a frequency above 0.0001, which together covered about 99% of the repertoires. A TCS score was defined as the ratio of F50 (clonal expansion) to E x V (chaos), with BLOSUM62-based TCRdist applied between CDR3 peptides within each V-J. Welch's t-statistics and random forest reduced roughly 540 V-J features to about 12, which were used in a naive Bayes classifier (R e1071). No statistical method was used to fix the sample size in advance, and group allocation was not hidden from the investigators. The paper describes TCR Vbeta CDR3 sequencing of more than 120 peripheral blood samples, made up of 43 ophthalmopathy patients, 70 to 80 hyperthyroidism patients and roughly 17 progressor patients.

The TCR was taken from a woman aged 30 to 39 with Graves disease. Donor details come from another sample of the same person, matched by shared clones. The material was peripheral blood mononuclear cells (PBMCs), obtained at new diagnosis, from a patient treated with antithyroid drugs. This chain joins TRBV6-5 to TRBJ1-2; 7 central bases correspond to TRBD1. The sequence in DNA is TGTGCCAGCAGTTACCCCTGGACAGGCCGCGGCTACACCTTC. This sequence encodes CASSYPWTGRGYTF.